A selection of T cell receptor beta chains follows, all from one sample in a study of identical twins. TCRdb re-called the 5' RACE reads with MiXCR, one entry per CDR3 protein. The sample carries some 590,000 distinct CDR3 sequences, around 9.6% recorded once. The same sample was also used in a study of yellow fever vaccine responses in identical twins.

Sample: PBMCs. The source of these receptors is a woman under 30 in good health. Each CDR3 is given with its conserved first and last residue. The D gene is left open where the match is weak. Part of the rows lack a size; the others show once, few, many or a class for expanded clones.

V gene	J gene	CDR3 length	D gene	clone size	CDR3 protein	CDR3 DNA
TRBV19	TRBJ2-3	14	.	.	CASSFASVTDTQYF	TGTGCCAGTAGTTTCGCATCCGTCACAGATACGCAGTATTTT
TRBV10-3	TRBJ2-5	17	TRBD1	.	CAISGTGRPTPQETQYF	TGTGCCATCAGTGGGACAGGGAGGCCCACGCCCCAAGAGACCCAGTACTTC
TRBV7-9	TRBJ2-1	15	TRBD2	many	CASSSLAGGPYEQFF	TGTGCCAGCAGCTCACTAGCGGGAGGGCCCTATGAGCAGTTCTTC
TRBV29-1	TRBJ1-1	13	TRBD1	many	CSVCDRANTEAFF	TGCAGCGTTTGTGACAGGGCGAACACTGAAGCTTTCTTT
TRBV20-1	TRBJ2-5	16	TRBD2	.	CSARDPFGGGLSTQYF	TGCAGTGCTAGAGATCCCTTCGGCGGGGGTCTTTCGACCCAGTACTTC
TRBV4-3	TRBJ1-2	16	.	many	CASSQDRSEKSYGYTF	TGCGCCAGCAGCCAAGATAGGTCAGAAAAAAGCTATGGCTACACCTTC
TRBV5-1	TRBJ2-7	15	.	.	CASSFTATDSYEQYF	TGCGCCAGCAGCTTCACGGCCACAGACTCCTACGAGCAGTACTTC
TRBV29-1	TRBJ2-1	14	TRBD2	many	CSVNGLAEDNEQFF	TGCAGTGTCAACGGACTAGCGGAAGACAATGAGCAGTTCTTC
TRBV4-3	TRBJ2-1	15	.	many	CASSQEARGGNEQFF	TGCGCCAGCAGCCAAGAAGCCAGGGGAGGCAATGAGCAGTTCTTC
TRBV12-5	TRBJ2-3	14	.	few	CASADKASTDTQYF	TGTGCCTCCGCGGACAAAGCAAGCACAGATACGCAGTATTTT
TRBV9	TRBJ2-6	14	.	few	CASSESRGNGVLTF	TGTGCCAGCAGCGAGAGTAGGGGTAACGGCGTCCTGACTTTC
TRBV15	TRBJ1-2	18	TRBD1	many	CATSRDHVARTGADGYTF	TGTGCCACCAGCAGAGATCACGTGGCGAGGACAGGGGCGGACGGCTACACCTTC
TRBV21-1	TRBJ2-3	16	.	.	CASSKVGEIITDTQYF	TGTGCCAGCAGCAAAGTGGGGGAGATCATAACAGATACGCAGTATTTT
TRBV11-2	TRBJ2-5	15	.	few	CASSTTGSQGETQYF	TGTGCCAGCAGCACGACCGGGAGCCAGGGGGAGACCCAGTACTTC
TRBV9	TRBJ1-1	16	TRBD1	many	CASSGTGAGRYTEAFF	TGTGCCAGCAGCGGGACAGGGGCTGGTAGGTACACTGAAGCTTTCTTT
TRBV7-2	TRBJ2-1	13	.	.	CASSLAQGSEQFF	TGTGCCAGCAGCTTAGCGCAGGGGTCGGAGCAGTTCTTC
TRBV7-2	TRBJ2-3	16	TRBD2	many	CASSLPQRGDTDTQYF	TGTGCCAGCAGCCTACCCCAGCGGGGGGACACAGATACGCAGTATTTT
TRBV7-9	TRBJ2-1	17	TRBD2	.	CASSSTRGSGGLNEQFF	TGTGCCAGCAGCTCTACCCGCGGGTCGGGGGGACTAAATGAGCAGTTCTTC
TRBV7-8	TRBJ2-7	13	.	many	CASSLLPRNEQYF	TGTGCCAGCAGCCTCCTGCCCCGAAACGAGCAGTACTTC
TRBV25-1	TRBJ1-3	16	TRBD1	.	CASSGRRTGKGDTIYF	TGTGCCAGCAGTGGCAGGCGGACAGGGAAGGGGGACACCATATATTTT
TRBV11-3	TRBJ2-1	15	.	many	CASSPRASSYNEQFF	TGTGCCAGCAGCCCCCGCGCTAGCTCCTACAATGAGCAGTTCTTC
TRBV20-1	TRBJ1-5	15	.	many	CSARIFQGGNQPQHF	TGCAGTGCTAGAATATTTCAGGGTGGAAATCAGCCCCAGCATTTT
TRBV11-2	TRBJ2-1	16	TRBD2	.	CASSSLAGIPYNEQFF	TGTGCCAGCAGCTCCCTAGCGGGGATACCTTACAATGAGCAGTTCTTC
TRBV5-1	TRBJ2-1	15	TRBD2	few	CASSHGGSSYNEQFF	TGCGCCAGCAGCCACGGCGGGAGCTCCTACAATGAGCAGTTCTTC
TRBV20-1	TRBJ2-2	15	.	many	CSAPEGGSSTGELFF	TGCAGTGCTCCGGAGGGGGGTAGCAGCACCGGGGAGCTGTTTTTT
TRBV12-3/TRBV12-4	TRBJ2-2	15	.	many	CASSLNQGGTGELFF	TGTGCCAGCAGTTTAAACCAGGGGGGCACCGGGGAGCTGTTTTTT
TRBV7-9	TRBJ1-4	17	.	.	CASSLLGQGGGDEKLFF	TGTGCCAGCAGCTTATTGGGGCAGGGAGGTGGTGATGAAAAACTGTTTTTT
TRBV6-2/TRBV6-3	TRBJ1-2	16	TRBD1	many	CASSYRMGQHFYGYTF	TGTGCCAGCAGTTACAGGATGGGACAGCACTTCTATGGCTACACCTTC
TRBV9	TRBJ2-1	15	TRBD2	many	CASSVDTSGSREQFF	TGTGCCAGCAGCGTAGACACTAGCGGGAGTCGAGAGCAGTTCTTC
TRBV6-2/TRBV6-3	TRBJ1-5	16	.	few	CASSPTGPSGNQPQHF	TGTGCCAGCAGTCCCACCGGGCCTTCGGGCAATCAGCCCCAGCATTTT
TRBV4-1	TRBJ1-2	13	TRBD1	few	CASSQADRAGRTF	TGCGCCAGCAGCCAAGCCGACAGGGCAGGTCGGACCTTC
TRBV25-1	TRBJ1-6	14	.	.	CASSRGSYNSPLHF	TGTGCCAGCAGTCGTGGGTCCTATAATTCACCCCTCCACTTT
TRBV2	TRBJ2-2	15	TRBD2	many	CASRGLAGGTGELFF	TGTGCCAGCAGAGGACTAGCGGGGGGAACCGGGGAGCTGTTTTTT
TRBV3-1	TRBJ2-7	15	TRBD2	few	CASSQGTSGVGEQYF	TGTGCCAGCAGCCAAGGGACTAGCGGGGTAGGCGAGCAGTACTTC
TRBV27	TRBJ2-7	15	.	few	CASSPHRDLDYEQYF	TGTGCCAGCAGTCCTCACCGGGACCTGGACTACGAGCAGTACTTC
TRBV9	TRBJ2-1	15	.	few	CASSMAGGSYNEQFF	TGTGCCAGCAGCATGGCCGGGGGCTCCTACAATGAGCAGTTCTTC
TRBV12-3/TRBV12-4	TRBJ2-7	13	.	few	CASSPISKNEQYF	TGTGCCAGCAGCCCCATATCCAAGAACGAGCAGTACTTC
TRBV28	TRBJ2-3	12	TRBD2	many	CASSTSGPTQYF	TGTGCCAGCAGCACTAGCGGACCTACGCAGTATTTT
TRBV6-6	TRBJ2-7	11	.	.	CASRASSEQYF	TGTGCCAGCAGGGCATCGTCCGAGCAGTACTTC
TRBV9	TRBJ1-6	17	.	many	CASSVEAGLSYNSPLHF	TGTGCCAGCAGCGTAGAGGCAGGGCTCTCCTATAATTCACCCCTCCACTTT
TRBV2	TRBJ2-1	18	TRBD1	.	CAFCRSGGEGPSYNEQFF	TGTGCCTTCTGTCGATCAGGGGGAGAGGGACCCTCCTACAATGAGCAGTTCTTC
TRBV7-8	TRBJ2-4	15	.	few	CASSLAGGPKNIQYF	TGTGCCAGCAGCTTAGCGGGGGGTCCCAAAAACATTCAGTACTTC
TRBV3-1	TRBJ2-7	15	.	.	CASSQFGTPSYEQYF	TGTGCCAGCAGCCAATTTGGGACTCCGTCCTACGAGCAGTACTTC
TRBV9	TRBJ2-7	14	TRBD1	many	CASSVGDSFYEQYF	TGTGCCAGCAGCGTAGGGGACAGTTTCTACGAGCAGTACTTC
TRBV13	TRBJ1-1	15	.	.	CASSLGFVANTEAFF	TGTGCCAGCAGCTTAGGGTTCGTGGCGAACACTGAAGCTTTCTTT
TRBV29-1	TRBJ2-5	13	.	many	CSVNPTNQETQYF	TGCAGCGTGAACCCAACCAACCAAGAGACCCAGTACTTC
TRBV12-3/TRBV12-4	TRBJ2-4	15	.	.	CASSLFRGSKNIQYF	TGTGCCAGCAGTTTGTTTCGGGGTTCCAAAAACATTCAGTACTTC
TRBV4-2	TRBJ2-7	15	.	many	CASSPRQVISYEQYF	TGTGCCAGCAGCCCCCGACAGGTGATTTCCTACGAGCAGTACTTC
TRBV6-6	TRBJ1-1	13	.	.	CASSSHRFTEAFF	TGTGCCAGCAGTTCTCACAGGTTCACTGAAGCTTTCTTT
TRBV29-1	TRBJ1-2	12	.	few	CSVVWGGHGYTF	TGCAGCGTTGTGTGGGGGGGGCATGGCTACACCTTC
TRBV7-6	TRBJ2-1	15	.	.	CASSSPRALDNEQFF	TGTGCCAGCAGCTCCCCCCGGGCTCTGGACAATGAGCAGTTCTTC
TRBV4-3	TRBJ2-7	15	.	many	CASSQDMDPAYEQYF	TGCGCCAGCAGCCAAGATATGGACCCTGCCTACGAGCAGTACTTC
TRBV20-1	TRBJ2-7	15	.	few	CSARDLGGSSYEQYF	TGCAGTGCTAGAGATCTAGGGGGGAGCTCCTACGAGCAGTACTTC
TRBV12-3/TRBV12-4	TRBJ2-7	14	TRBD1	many	CASSLSGTGYEQYF	TGTGCCAGCAGTTTATCCGGGACAGGGTACGAGCAGTACTTC
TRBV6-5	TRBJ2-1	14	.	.	CASSTSLSYNEQFF	TGTGCCAGCAGTACTAGCCTCTCCTACAATGAGCAGTTCTTC
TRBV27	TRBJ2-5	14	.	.	CASSYEGGKETQYF	TGTGCCAGCAGTTATGAGGGGGGAAAAGAGACCCAGTACTTC
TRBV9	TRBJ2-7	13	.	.	CASSAQDGYEQYF	TGTGCCAGCAGCGCCCAGGACGGCTACGAGCAGTACTTC
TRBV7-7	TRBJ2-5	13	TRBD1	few	CASSGTGWETQYF	TGTGCTAGCAGCGGGACAGGGTGGGAGACCCAGTACTTC